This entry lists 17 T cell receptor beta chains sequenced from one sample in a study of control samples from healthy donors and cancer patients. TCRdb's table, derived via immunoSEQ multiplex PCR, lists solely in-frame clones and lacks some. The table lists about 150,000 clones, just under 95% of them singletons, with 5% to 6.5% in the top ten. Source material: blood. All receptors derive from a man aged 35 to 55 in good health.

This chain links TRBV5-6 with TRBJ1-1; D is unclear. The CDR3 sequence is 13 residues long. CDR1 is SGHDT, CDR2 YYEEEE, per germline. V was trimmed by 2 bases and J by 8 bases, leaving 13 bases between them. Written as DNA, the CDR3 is TGTGCCAGCAGCTTCTCCAATGGGCTAGAAGCTTTCTTT. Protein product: CASSFSNGLEAFF.

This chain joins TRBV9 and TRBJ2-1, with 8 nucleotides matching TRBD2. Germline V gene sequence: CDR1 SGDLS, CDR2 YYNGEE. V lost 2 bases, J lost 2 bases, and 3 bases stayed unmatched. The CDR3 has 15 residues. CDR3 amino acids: CASSVTSGPYNEQFF. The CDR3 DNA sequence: TGTGCCAGCAGCGTCACTAGCGGACCCTACAATGAGCAGTTCTTC.

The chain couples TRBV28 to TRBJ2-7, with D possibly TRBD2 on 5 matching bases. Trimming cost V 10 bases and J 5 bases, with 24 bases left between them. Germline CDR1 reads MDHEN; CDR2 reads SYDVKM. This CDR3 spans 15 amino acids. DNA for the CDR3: TGTGCCACCTTGGACCGGAGGACTTCCCTCCACGAGCAGTACTTC. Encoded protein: CATLDRRTSLHEQYF.

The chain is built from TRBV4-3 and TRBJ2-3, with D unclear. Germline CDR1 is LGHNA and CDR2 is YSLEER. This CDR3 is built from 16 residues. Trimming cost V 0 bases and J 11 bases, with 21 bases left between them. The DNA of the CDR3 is TGCGCCAGCAGCCAAGAAGTTGGGCTTTATCCCTCCGGGCAGTATTTT. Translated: CASSQEVGLYPSGQYF.

The CDR3 DNA reads TGTGCCAGCAGTTTAATTGAGGGGTTCCACACCTTC. It translates to CASSLIEGFHTF. The chain links TRBV12-3 or TRBV12-4 to TRBJ1-2; weak D call: TRBD1 (5 bases). The CDR3 has 12 residues. V was shortened by 2 bases and J by 12 bases, with 13 bases between the two germline ends.

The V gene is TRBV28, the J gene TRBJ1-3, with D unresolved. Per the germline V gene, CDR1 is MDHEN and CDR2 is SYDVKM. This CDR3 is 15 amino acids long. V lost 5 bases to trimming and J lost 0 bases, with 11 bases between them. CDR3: CASSALDVSGNTIYF. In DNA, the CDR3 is TGTGCCAGCAGTGCCTTGGATGTCTCTGGAAACACCATATATTTT.

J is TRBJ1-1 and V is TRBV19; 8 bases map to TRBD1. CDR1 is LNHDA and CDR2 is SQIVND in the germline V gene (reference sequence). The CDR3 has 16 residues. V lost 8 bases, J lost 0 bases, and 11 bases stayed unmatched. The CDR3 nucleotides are TGTGCCAGTTTAGACAGGGGTTGGCCCTTGAACACTGAAGCTTTCTTT. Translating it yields CASLDRGWPLNTEAFF.

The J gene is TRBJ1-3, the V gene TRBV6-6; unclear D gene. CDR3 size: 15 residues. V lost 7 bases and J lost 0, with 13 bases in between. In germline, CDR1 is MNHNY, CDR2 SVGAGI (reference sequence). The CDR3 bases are TGTGCCAGCACCCCGACTTTACCCTCTGGAAACACCATATATTTT. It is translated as CASTPTLPSGNTIYF.

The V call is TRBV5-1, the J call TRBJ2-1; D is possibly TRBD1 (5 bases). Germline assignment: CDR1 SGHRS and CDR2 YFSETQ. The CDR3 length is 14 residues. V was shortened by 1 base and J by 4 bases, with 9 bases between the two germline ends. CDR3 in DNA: TGCGCCAGCAGCTTGCCAGGGCGGTACAATGAGCAGTTCTTC. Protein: CASSLPGRYNEQFF.

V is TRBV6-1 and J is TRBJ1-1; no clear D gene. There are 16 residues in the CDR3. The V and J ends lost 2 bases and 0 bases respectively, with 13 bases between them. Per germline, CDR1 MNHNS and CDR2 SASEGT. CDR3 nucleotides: TGTGCCAGCAGTGAAATCGCGGGGAAGATGAACACTGAAGCTTTCTTT. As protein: CASSEIAGKMNTEAFF.

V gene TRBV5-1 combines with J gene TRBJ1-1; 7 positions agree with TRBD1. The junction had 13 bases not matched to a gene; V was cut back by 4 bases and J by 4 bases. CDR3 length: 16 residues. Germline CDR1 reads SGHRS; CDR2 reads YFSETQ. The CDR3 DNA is TGCGCCAGCAGCGCGGAACAGGGGAGGGCCGGCACTGAAGCTTTCTTT. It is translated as CASSAEQGRAGTEAFF.

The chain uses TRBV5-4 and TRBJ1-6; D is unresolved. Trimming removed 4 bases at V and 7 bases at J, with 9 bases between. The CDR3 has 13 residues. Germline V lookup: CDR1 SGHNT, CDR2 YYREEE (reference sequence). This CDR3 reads CASSPTANSPLHF. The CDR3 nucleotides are TGTGCCAGCAGCCCCACCGCGAATTCACCCCTCCACTTT.

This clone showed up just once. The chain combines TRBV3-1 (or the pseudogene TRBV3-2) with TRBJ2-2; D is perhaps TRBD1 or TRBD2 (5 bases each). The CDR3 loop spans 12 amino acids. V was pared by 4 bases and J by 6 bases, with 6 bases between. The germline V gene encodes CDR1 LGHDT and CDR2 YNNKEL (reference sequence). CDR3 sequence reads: CASSRGSGELFF. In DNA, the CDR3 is TGTGCCAGCAGCCGGGGGTCCGGGGAGCTGTTTTTT.

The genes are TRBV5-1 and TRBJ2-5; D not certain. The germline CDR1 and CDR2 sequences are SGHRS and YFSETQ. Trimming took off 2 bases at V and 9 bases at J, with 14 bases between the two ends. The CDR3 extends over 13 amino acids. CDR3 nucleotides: TGCGCCAGCAGCTTAGACACTCACCGGGCCCAGTACTTC. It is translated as CASSLDTHRAQYF.

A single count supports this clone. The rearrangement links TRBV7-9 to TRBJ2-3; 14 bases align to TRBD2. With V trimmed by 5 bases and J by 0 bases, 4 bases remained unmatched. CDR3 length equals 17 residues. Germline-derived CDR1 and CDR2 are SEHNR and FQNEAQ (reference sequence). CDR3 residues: CASSPGTSGGSTDTQYF. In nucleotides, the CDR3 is TGTGCCAGCAGCCCCGGGACTAGCGGGGGTAGCACAGATACGCAGTATTTT.

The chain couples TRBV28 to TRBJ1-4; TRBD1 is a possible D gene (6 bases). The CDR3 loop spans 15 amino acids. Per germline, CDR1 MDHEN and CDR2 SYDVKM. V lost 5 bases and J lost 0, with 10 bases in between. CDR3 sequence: CASSQPGATNEKLFF. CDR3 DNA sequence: TGTGCCAGCAGTCAGCCAGGGGCAACTAATGAAAAACTGTTTTTT.

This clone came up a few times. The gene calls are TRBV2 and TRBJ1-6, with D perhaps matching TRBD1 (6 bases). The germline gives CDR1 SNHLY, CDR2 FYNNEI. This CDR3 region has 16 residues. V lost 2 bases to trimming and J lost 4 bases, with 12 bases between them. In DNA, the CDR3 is TGTGCCAGCAGTGAAAGGGGGGGAATTTATAATTCACCCCTCCACTTT. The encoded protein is CASSERGGIYNSPLHF.